This TCR beta chain was found in a study of Ad26.COV2.S vaccination and SARS-CoV-2 variants. Treatment here: approximately 18 received Ad26.COV2.S at low or high dose, single or two shots; 5 received placebo; per-sample allocation not given. Sampling was done on day 63 after the first vaccine or placebo injection. An adult donor aged 18-55 years was enrolled in Boston. The data were produced by immunoSEQ multiplex PCR, yet TCRdb's version contains in-frame clones alone and is incomplete. The table records over 250,000 clones, 80% to 90% of them present only once. The CDR3 totals 15 residues. CDR1 is SGDLS and CDR2 is YYNGEE in the germline V gene. J was trimmed by 7 bases and V by 0 bases; bases with no gene match: 10.

The TCR originated in a person between 18 and 65 years old who received the Ad26.COV2.S COVID-19 vaccine or a placebo. The chain is built from TRBV9 and TRBJ2-7; 7 bases are shared with TRBD2. The sequencing here drew on peripheral blood, taken in a trial of Ad26.COV2.S vaccine versus placebo. CDR3 amino acids: CASSVAYSSGREQYF. CDR3 bases: TGTGCCAGCAGCGTAGCTTATTCTAGCGGAAGGGAGCAGTACTTC.